This T cell receptor (beta chain) was profiled in a study of blood T cell repertoires in COVID-19. On the study more broadly: Spain, Italy and the United States supplied samples that represented acute and convalescent COVID-19. In each case, the material was cDNA or gDNA derived from T cells, B-cell-depleted T cells, or PBMCs.

Germline trimming cut 1 base from V and 0 bases from J; bases unmatched to any gene: 5. Germline CDR1 LGHDT, CDR2 YNNKEL (reference sequence). The CDR3 runs 18 residues. Under the authors' procedure: The assay estimated nucleated cells by amplifying reference gene primers. Using immunoSEQ multiplex PCR, the repertoire was profiled, and TCRdb retains in-frame clones only, with some absent. That table is the source of V, J and clone size, and D and trimming were worked out from the DNA. The table records 70,000 or so clones, about 70% of them present only once. This receptor was identified in a woman in her seventies with acute or convalescent COVID-19. This sequence joins TRBV3-1 (or the pseudogene TRBV3-2) and TRBJ2-6; 8 positions agree with TRBD2. The sequenced material came from peripheral blood. For the CDR3, the DNA is TGTGCCAGCAGCCAAGGGCTAGCGGGTGCCTCTGGGGCCAACGTCCTGACTTTC. Its protein is CASSQGLAGASGANVLTF.